This TCR beta chain came from a study of T cells in Graves' hyperthyroidism and ophthalmopathy. RNA transcripts yielded amplified TCR beta CDR3 regions. During a first-round RT-PCR of the TCR CDR3, the HTBI primer set was used. TCRdb re-analysed the multiplex PCR reads in MiXCR, keeping a single row per CDR3 protein. The profile shows 300,000 to 350,000 distinct CDR3 sequences, over 15% of them singletons. This clonotype was observed at least ten times. The ends lost 6 bases at V and 4 bases at J; junction bases unmatched: 6. The CDR3 extends over 14 amino acids. Per the germline V gene, CDR1 is SNHLY and CDR2 is FYNNEI.

The source is a man aged 30 to 45 with Graves' hyperthyroidism. This sequence joins TRBV2 and TRBJ1-1; 9 bases are a match to TRBD1. The sequenced material came from blood. The CDR3 region is CASRDRGGGTEAFF. In DNA form, the CDR3 reads TGTGCCAGCAGGGACAGGGGCGGGGGCACTGAAGCTTTCTTT.